This section outlines one T cell receptor (beta chain) sequence together with its context. The data belong to a study of cytomegalovirus exposure and HLA in healthy donors. Per germline, CDR1 SNHLY and CDR2 FYNNEI. The CDR3 covers 15 residues. The V end was cut by 7 bases, the J end by 2 bases, with 15 bases between. Primers: 60 Vbeta forward and 13 Jbeta reverse. The repertoire was sequenced with immunoSEQ multiplex PCR; TCRdb's copy has only in-frame clones and lacks some. The profile shows under 250,000 clones, about 83% of them singletons. The source material was PBMCs. This clonotype was sampled from a human donor in good health. The V call is TRBV2, the J call TRBJ1-5; D unresolved. This CDR3 is CASTREAEGNQPQHF. In DNA form, the CDR3 reads TGTGCCAGCACCCGGGAAGCGGAGGGCAATCAGCCCCAGCATTTT. Drawing the rest from reference TRBV2 and TRBJ1-5, the complete variable domain is EPEVTQTPSHQVTQMGQEVILRCVPISNHLYFYWYRQILGQKVEFLVSFYNNEISEKSEIFDDQFSVERPDGSNFTLKIRSTKLEDSAMYFCASTREAEGNQPQHFGDGTRLSIL.